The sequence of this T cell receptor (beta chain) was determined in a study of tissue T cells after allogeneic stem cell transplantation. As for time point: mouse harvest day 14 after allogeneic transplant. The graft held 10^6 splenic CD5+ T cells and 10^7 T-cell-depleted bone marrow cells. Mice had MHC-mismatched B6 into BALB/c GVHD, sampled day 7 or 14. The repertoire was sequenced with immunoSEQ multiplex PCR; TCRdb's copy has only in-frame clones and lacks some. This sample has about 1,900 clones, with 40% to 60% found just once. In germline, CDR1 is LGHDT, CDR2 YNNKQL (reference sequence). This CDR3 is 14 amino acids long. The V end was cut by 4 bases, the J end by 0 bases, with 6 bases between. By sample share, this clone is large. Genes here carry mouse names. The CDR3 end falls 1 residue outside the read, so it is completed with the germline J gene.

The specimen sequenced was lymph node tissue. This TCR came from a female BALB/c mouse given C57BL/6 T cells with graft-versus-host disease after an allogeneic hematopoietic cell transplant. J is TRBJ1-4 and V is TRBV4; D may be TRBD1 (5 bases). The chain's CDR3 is CASSFRVSNERLFF. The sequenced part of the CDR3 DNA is TGTGCCAGCAGCTTCAGGGTTTCCAACGAAAGATTATTT.